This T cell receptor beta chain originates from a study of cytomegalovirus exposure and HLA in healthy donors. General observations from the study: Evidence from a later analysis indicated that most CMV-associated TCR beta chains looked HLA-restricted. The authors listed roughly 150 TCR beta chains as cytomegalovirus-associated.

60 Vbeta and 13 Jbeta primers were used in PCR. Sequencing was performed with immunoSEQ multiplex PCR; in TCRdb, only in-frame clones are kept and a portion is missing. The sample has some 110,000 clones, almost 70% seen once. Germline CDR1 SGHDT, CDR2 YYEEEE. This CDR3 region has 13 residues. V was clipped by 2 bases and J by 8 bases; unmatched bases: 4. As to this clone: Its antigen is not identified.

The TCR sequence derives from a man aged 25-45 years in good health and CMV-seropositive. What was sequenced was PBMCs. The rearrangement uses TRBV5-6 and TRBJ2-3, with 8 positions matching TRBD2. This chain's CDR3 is CASSLGSGGTQYF. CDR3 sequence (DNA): TGTGCCAGCAGCTTAGGAAGCGGGGGTACGCAGTATTTT.